This entry features one TCR beta chain sequence. With a constant-region primer, TCR beta cDNA was made from about 0.5 ug of total RNA. What produced the TCR beta libraries was three nested multiplex PCR rounds using slightly modified ARM-PCR. The first two PCR rounds used TRBV1-TRBV30 forward primers with a C-beta reverse primer, approximately 11 cycles each. TCRdb processed the multiplex PCR reads anew with MiXCR; each CDR3 protein has one entry. The data show hundreds of thousands of distinct CDR3 sequences, 65% seen once. The data were obtained in a study of tumor-infiltrating lymphocytes in primary liver carcinoma. Study overall: Tumor staging was T1-T3 N0M0; sizes spanned about 4.2 to 11 cm across.

The germline V gene has CDR1 SGHAT and CDR2 FQNNGV. This CDR3 spans 17 amino acids. Trimming stripped 5 bases from V and 4 bases from J, with 24 bases between. Germline DNA was also extracted, while the blood RNA originated from unsorted whole blood. Patients were chronically HBV-infected and treatment-naive. The V gene is TRBV11-2, the J gene TRBJ2-7, with D unclear. Sequencing used peripheral blood. The origin of this receptor is a man in his forties with primary liver carcinoma and hepatitis B virus infection. This CDR3 reads CASSPIDCSPKRYEQYF. CDR3 bases: TGTGCCAGCAGCCCGATAGACTGCTCACCCAAAAGATACGAGCAGTACTTC.